This T cell receptor beta chain stems from a study of T cells in Graves' hyperthyroidism and ophthalmopathy. General study results and limits: Most clonotypes that expanded in the thyroid above 0.001 also showed up in blood.

RNA transcripts provided the source from which TCR beta CDR3 regions were amplified. The HTBI primer set was used in a first-round RT-PCR of the TCR CDR3. MiXCR, run by TCRdb on the multiplex PCR reads, gives a single entry per CDR3 protein. The sample has around 490,000 distinct CDR3 sequences; just under 20% are singletons. This clonotype has more than one count but fewer than ten. Antigen specificity is unknown. The receptor's source is a man in his forties with Graves' ophthalmopathy. Sequencing was done on a sample of blood.

The CDR3 spells CSARDRGGTGELFF. CDR3 sequence (DNA): TGCAGTGCTAGGGACAGGGGTGGGACCGGGGAGCTGTTTTTT. The rearrangement uses TRBV20-1 and TRBJ2-2; 9 positions match TRBD1. Germline V gives CDR1 DFQATT, CDR2 SNEGSKA (reference sequence). J lost 5 bases, V lost 3 bases, and 4 bases had no gene match. This CDR3 has 14 amino acids.